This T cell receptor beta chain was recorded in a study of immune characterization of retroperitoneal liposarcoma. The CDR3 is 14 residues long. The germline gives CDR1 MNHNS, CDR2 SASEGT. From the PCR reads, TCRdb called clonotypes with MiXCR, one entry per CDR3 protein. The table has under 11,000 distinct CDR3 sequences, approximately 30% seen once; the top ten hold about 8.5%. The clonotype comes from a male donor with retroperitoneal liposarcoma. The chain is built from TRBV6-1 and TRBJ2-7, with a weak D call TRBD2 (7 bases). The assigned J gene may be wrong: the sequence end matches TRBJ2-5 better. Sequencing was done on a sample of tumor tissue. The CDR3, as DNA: TGTGCCAGCAGTGAAGAGGGGGGGGCAGAGACCCAGTACTTC. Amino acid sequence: CASSEEGGAETQYF.